The present T cell receptor (beta chain) was sequenced within a study of T-cell memory formation after mild COVID-19. On the study more broadly: Across donors, TCR clusters were largely donor specific.

TCRdb re-called the 5' RACE reads with MiXCR, one entry per CDR3 protein. The sample carries a few hundred thousand distinct CDR3 sequences, around a sixth recorded once. This clonotype was seen only a few times. The antigen is unknown. Study-wide results and limits: Whereas later expanders leaned CD4+, clones contracting day 15 to 85 showed a balanced CD4/CD8 makeup.

The CDR3 extends over 17 amino acids. The junction had 7 bases not matched to a gene; V was cut back by 7 bases and J by 3 bases. Germline lookup yields CDR1 MNHEY and CDR2 SMNVEV (reference sequence). The source is a man between 18 and 35 years old who had mild COVID-19 (a few samples of this study predate the infection). Cell type and time point are not known. This chain connects TRBV27 to TRBJ2-6; TRBD1 matches 12 bases. Sequencing was done on a sample of PBMCs or a T cell subset sorted from them (not recorded which). CDR3 loop: CASKGTGGVGGANVLTF. The CDR3 nucleotides read TGTGCCAGCAAAGGGACAGGGGGCGTCGGTGGGGCCAACGTCCTGACTTTC.